This TCR beta chain emerged from a study of shared clonotypes between healthy human individuals. As for the study in general: For every donor, three CD4 naive, three CD4 memory, two CD8 naive and one CD8 memory plates were used.

Genomic DNA of each subset was evenly split across several immunoSEQ plates. In the original workflow: Junction-only immunoSEQ data arrived without quality scores, meaning filtering differed. The repertoire was sequenced with immunoSEQ multiplex PCR; TCRdb's copy has only in-frame clones and lacks some. V and J calls and clone size are copied from that table; D and trimming were computed from the DNA. The data contain 550,000 to 800,000 clones, 74% of them seen just once; the ten biggest clones take up approximately 1.7%. Memory CD4+ cells were the fraction left after CD45RA+ naive selection. Germline CDR1 and CDR2: SNHLY and FYNNEI. This CDR3 has 13 residues. V lost 6 bases to trimming and J lost 2 bases, with 10 bases between them.

The sequenced sample was memory CD4+ T cells sorted from blood. Described subset: CD45RA-negative fraction. This receptor was obtained from a woman aged 25 to 39 in good health. V and J are TRBV2 and TRBJ1-2; D is unresolved. This CDR3 reads CASSLQQNYGYTF. CDR3 DNA sequence: TGTGCCAGCAGCTTGCAACAGAACTATGGCTACACCTTC.